This T cell receptor beta chain stems from a study of blood T cell repertoires in COVID-19. Study-level background: Acute-phase and convalescent COVID-19 samples originated in the United States, Italy and Spain. T cells, B-cell-depleted T cells, or PBMCs supplied cDNA or gDNA.

Followed over time, Seattle patients had been enrolled while infection was active. Authors' methods: Estimation of nucleated cell counts relied on the amplification of reference gene primers. TCRdb's table, derived via immunoSEQ multiplex PCR, lists solely in-frame clones and lacks some. D and trimming were read from the DNA, whereas the V and J calls and clone size are those reported in that table. The sample records approximately 150,000 clones, 79% being singletons. Trimming removed 3 bases from V and 8 bases from J, with 13 bases in between. The CDR3 has 13 amino acids. Input material: peripheral blood. This receptor was taken from a woman aged 55 to 70 with COVID-19, enrolled during active disease. The chain employs TRBV12-3 or TRBV12-4 and TRBJ1-1; D remains ambiguous. In DNA form, the CDR3 reads TGTGCCAGCAGTTTTACAGACCTTGGAGAAGCTTTCTTT. Translating it yields CASSFTDLGEAFF.